The present entry profiles one T cell receptor (beta chain) with its context. In generating TCR beta cDNA, 5'RACE template switching with UMIs was used. TCRdb reworked the 5' RACE reads into one entry per CDR3 protein, no DNA. The table for this sample gives tens of thousands of distinct CDR3 sequences. These data belong to a study of T cells expressing NK-cell markers. The CDR3 contains 18 residues. The germline CDR1 and CDR2 sequences are LGHDT and YNNKEL (reference sequence). Sequencing was carried out using blood T cells: a sorted CD56 or NKG2C T cell subset, CD4+ or CD8+ T cells, or bulk PBMC T cells (not recorded which). The chain joins TRBV3-1 to TRBJ2-3. The origin of this receptor is a woman aged 18 to 75 in good health. CDR3 residues: CASSQVLERTVGTDTQYF.